The T cell receptor (beta chain) described here comes from a study of early T cells in non-severe SARS-CoV-2 infection. Using its own MiXCR run on the 5' RACE reads, TCRdb lists one record per CDR3 protein. The data show about 56,000 distinct CDR3 sequences, about 15% seen once. Looked up from germline, CDR1 is SGHAT and CDR2 is FQNNGV. V lost 6 bases and J lost 4; bases outside the gene matches: 5. This CDR3 has 14 residues. This receptor was identified in an adult who was a healthcare worker with PCR-confirmed SARS-CoV-2 infection or an uninfected control (not recorded which). Sequenced material: whole blood, taken at baseline. The chain couples TRBV11-2 to TRBJ2-7, with TRBD2 identical over 11 bases. CDR3 protein: CASRRLAGQYEQYF. The CDR3 coding sequence is TGTGCCAGCAGACGACTAGCGGGACAATACGAGCAGTACTTC.